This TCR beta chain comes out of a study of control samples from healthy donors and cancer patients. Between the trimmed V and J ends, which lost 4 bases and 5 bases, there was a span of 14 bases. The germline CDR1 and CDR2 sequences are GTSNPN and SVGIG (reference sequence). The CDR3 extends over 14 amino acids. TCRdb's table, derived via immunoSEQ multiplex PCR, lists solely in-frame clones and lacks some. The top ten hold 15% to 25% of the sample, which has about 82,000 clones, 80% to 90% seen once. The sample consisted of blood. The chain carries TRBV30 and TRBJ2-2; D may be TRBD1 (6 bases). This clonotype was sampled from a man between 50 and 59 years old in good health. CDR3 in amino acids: CAWMVSGVTGELFF. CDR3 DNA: TGTGCCTGGATGGTGTCAGGGGTTACCGGGGAGCTGTTTTTT.